The clone carrying this T cell receptor (beta chain) was seen only a few times. Its antigen is as yet unknown. This sample is drawn from a study of T cell responses to AZD1222 COVID-19 vaccine. Germline loops: CDR1 LGHDT, CDR2 YNNKEL (reference sequence). Trimming left V 2 bases short and J 1 base short, with 6 bases between. CDR3 length: 14 amino acids. Study results and limitations: Nearly half of spike-specific TCRs reportedly go after variant regions that carry no mutations.

Generated by immunoSEQ multiplex PCR, the TCRdb table keeps only in-frame clones and is missing some. The sample carries 100,000 to 120,000 clones, nearly 90% recorded once. This chain links TRBV3-1 (or the pseudogene TRBV3-2) with TRBJ1-5; D not resolved. This sequence originates from an adult in good health. The sample was peripheral blood, taken on day 0 of AZD1222 vaccination. CDR3 sequence reads: CASSQLASNQPQHF. CDR3 bases: TGTGCCAGCAGCCAACTAGCAAGCAATCAGCCCCAGCATTTT.